This T cell receptor (beta chain) appears in the sequencing data of a study of PD-1 blockade in classical Hodgkin lymphoma. There was relapse after autologous stem cell transplantation in every patient, and there was variation in brentuximab vedotin exposure. Trimming pared 1 base from V and 6 bases from J, leaving 18 bases between. There are 17 residues in the CDR3. CDR1 SGHTA and CDR2 FQGNSA come from the germline V gene. TCRdb keeps only in-frame clones here, not all; method: immunoSEQ multiplex PCR. The table lists tens of thousands of clones, roughly 86% of them singletons. The input for sequencing was peripheral blood mononuclear cells (PBMCs), taken at baseline. The rearrangement links TRBV7-2 to TRBJ2-2, with D perhaps given as TRBD1 or TRBD2 (6 bases each). The TCR was taken from a human donor with classical Hodgkin lymphoma. CDR3 loop: CASSLVPSPGGSGELFF. CDR3 coding DNA: TGTGCCAGCAGCTTAGTCCCCAGCCCCGGGGGCTCCGGGGAGCTGTTTTTT. The entire variable domain, with the rest obtained from reference TRBV7-2 and TRBJ2-2, is as follows: GAGVSQSPSNKVTEKGKDVELRCDPISGHTALYWYRQSLGQGLEFLIYFQGNSAPDKSGLPSDRFSAERTGGSVSTLTIQRTQQEDSAVYLCASSLVPSPGGSGELFFGEGSRLTVL.